This TCR beta chain was recorded in a study of OX40 agonist ivuxolimab in advanced cancers. Study background: Aged roughly 23 to 80 with a mean of approximately 60 years, they were about 83% male.

Data came from immunoSEQ multiplex PCR; TCRdb stores just in-frame clones and leaves some out. The sample holds some 70,000 clones, approximately 86% seen once. Study-wide results and limits: Some patients without response likewise showed low normalized clonal expansion.

The CDR3 has 15 amino acids. Germline V gene data show CDR1 as SGHNT and CDR2 as YYREEE (reference sequence). The V and J ends lost 4 bases and 3 bases respectively, with 13 bases between them. Notes on this clone: No antigen is known for it.

The specimen comprised CD4+ or CD8+ T cells sorted from blood, sampled in a trial of the OX40 agonist ivuxolimab. This TCR derives from an adult with an advanced solid tumor such as melanoma, head and neck, liver or kidney cancer. The V gene is TRBV5-4, the J gene TRBJ1-4; D possibly corresponds to TRBD1 (5 bases). CDR3 sequence reads: CASSRRDGSNEKLFF. In DNA, the CDR3 is TGTGCCAGCAGCCGCCGGGACGGGTCTAATGAAAAACTGTTTTTT.